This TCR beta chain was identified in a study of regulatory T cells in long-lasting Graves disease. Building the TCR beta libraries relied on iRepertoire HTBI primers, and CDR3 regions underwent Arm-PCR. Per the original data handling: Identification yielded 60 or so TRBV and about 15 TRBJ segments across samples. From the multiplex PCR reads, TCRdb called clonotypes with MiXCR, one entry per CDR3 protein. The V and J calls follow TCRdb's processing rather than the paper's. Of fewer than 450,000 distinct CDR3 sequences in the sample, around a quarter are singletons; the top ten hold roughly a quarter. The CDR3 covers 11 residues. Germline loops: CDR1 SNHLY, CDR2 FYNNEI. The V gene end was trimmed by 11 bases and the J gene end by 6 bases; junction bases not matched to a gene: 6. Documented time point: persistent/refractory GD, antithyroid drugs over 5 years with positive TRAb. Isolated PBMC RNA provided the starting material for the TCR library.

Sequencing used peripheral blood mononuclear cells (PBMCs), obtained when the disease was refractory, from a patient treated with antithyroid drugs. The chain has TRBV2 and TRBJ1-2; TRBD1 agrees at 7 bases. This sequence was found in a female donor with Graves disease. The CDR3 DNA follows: TGTGCCGGCCATACAGGGGATGGCTACACCTTC. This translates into CAGHTGDGYTF.